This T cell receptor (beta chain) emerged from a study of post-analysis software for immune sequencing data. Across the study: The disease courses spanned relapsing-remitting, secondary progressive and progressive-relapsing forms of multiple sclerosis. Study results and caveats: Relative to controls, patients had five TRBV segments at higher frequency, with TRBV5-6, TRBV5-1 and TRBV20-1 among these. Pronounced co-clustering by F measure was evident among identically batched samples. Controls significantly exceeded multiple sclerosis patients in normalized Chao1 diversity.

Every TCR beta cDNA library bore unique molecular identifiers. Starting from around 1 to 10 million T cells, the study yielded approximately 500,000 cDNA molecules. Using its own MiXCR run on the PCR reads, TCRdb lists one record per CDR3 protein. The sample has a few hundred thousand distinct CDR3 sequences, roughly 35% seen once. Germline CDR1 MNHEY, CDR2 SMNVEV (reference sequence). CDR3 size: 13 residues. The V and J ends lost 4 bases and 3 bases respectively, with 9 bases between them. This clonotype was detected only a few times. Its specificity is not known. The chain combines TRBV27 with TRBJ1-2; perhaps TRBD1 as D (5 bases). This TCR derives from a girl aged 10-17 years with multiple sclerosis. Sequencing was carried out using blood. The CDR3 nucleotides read TGTGCCAGCAGTTGGGACCGATACTATGGCTACACCTTC. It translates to CASSWDRYYGYTF.